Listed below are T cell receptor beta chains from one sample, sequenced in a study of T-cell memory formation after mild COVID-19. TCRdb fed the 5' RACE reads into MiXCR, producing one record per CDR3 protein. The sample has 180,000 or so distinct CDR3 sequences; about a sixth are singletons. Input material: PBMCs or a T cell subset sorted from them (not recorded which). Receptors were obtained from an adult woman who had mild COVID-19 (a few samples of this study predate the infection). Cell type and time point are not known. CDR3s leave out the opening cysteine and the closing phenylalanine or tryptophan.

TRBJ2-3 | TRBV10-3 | AISESWDRGLDTQY
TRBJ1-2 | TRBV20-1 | SATSGYT
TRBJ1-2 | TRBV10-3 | AISVREEYGYT
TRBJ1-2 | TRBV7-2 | ASSLEGELYGYT
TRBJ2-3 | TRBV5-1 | ASSRGPDEDTQY
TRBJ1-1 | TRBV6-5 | ASSTQGYEAF
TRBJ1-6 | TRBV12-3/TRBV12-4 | ASSPRGDSPLH
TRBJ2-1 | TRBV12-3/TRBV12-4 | ASSFAGGPNEQF
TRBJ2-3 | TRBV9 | ASSESGTRTDTQY
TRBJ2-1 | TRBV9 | ASSVRGGSYNEQF
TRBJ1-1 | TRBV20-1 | SALTGVGTEAF
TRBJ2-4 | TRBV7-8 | ASSPRGGGALAKNIQY
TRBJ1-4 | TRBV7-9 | ASSLTGKNEKLF
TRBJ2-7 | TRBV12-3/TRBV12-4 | ASSLRGLAGGSSYEQY
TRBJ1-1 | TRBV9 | ASSGPTGTAF
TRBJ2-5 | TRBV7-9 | ASSFRDRGETQY
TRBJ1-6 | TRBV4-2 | ASSQEVSGGSVKAAPLH
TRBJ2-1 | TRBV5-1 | ASSLGWNSYNEQF
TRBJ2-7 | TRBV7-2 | ASSPGRAVDEQY
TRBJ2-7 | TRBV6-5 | ASSYSRGGLPYEQY
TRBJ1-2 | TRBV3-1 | ASSQQTASGYT
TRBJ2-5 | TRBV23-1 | ASSQSFGGAEETQY
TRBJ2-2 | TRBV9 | ASSLKPGGVTGELF
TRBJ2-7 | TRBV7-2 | ASSPGTTKYEQY
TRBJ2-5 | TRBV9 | ASSVRGRETQY
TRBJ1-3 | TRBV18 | ASSPPGNTIY
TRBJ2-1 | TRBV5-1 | ASSLKWGGSYNEQF
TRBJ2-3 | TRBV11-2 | ASSQTGSSTDTQY
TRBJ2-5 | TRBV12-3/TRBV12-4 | ASSTRQGKGETQY
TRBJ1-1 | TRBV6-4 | ASSDFLGSTEAF
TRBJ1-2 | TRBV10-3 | AISDWSPGGERYT
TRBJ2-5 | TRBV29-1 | SVDPRTGWETQY
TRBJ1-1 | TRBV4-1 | ASRSTGMYTEAF
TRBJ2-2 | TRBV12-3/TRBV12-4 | ASSPDRGKYGELF
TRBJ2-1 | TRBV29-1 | SVEERRRRRAGQFSYNEQF
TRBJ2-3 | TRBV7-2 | ASSSASTGGTDTQY
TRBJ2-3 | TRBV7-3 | ASSLGLAGMDTQY
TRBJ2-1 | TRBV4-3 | ASSQDRASNEQF
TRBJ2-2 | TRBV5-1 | ASKRTADTGELF
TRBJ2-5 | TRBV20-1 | SARAGIEETQY
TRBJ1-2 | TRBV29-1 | SVDETDSSYGYT
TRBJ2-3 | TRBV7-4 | ASSLGDRDEDTQY
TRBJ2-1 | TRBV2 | ASSDDRQTEQF
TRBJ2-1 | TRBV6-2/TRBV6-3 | ATELAGGHQF
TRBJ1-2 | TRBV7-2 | ASSLSLYGYT
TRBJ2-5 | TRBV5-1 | ASSLGRGQETQY
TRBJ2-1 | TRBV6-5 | ASRRRDRGVDEQF
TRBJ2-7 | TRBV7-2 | ASSHLYEQY
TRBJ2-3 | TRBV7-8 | ASSSWGFGRGPSDTQY
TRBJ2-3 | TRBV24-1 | ATSEARPLSTDTQY
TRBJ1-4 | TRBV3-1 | ASSPRKDRYNEKLF
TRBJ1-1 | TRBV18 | ASSPSSPMNTEAF
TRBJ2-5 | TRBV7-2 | ASSPPPTTEQETQY
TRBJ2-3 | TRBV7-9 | ASSASWTVADTQY
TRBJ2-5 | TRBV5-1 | ASSTAGFKETQY
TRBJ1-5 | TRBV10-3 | AISDPSGTGAQH
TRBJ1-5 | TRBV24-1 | ATRGTPSLGTGGVRGNQPQH
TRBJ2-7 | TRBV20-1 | SASRGQGAAYEQY
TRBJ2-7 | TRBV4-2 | ASSPRQSSYEQY
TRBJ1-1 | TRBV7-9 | ASSLAGNTEAF